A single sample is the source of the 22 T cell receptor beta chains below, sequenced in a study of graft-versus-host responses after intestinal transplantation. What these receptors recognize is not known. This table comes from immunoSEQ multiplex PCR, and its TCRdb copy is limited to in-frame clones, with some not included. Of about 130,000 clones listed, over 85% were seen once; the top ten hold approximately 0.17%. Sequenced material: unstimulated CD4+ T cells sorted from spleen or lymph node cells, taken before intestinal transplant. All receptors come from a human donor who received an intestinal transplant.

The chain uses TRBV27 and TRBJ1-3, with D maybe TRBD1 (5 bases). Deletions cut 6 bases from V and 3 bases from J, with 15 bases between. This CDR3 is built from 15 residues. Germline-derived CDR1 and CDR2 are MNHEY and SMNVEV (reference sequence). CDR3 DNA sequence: TGTGCCAGCAGCCTAACAGGAGGGATTGGAAACACCATATATTTT. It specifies CASSLTGGIGNTIYF.

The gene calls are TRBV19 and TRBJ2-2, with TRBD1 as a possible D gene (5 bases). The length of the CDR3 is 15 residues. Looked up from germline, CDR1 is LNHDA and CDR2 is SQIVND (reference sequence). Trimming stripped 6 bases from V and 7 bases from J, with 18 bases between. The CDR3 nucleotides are TGTGCCAGTAGCACAGGAGACTGGTGGGGCGGGGAGCTGTTTTTT. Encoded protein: CASSTGDWWGGELFF. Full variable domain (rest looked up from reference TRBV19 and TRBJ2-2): DGGITQSPKYLFRKEGQNVTLSCEQNLNHDAMYWYRQDPGQGLRLIYYSQIVNDFQKGDIAEGYSVSREKKESFPLTVTSAQKNPTAFYLCASSTGDWWGGELFFGEGSRLTVL.

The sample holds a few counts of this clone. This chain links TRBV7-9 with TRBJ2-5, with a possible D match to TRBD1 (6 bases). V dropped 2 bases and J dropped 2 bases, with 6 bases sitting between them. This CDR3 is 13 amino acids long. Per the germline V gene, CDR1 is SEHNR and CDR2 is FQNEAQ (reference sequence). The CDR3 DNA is TGTGCCAGCAGCTTACAGGGGCAAGAGACCCAGTACTTC. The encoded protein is CASSLQGQETQYF. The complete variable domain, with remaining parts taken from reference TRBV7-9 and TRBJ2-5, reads DTGVSQNPRHKITKRGQNVTFRCDPISEHNRLYWYRQTLGQGPEFLTYFQNEAQLEKSRLLSDRFSAERPKGSFSTLEIQRTEQGDSAMYLCASSLQGQETQYFGPGTRLLVL.

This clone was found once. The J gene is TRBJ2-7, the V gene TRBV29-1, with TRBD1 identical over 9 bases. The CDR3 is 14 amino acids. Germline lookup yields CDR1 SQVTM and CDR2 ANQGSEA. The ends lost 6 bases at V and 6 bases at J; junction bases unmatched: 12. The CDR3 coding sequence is TGCAGCGTCACATACCGGACAGGGGTGGGCGAGCAGTACTTC. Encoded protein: CSVTYRTGVGEQYF.

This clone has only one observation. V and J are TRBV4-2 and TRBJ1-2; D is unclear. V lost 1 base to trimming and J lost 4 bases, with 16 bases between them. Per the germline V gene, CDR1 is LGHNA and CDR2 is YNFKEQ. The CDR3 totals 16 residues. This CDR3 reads CASSQGRLSWGYGYTF. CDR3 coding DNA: TGTGCCAGCAGCCAAGGGCGTCTCTCCTGGGGCTATGGCTACACCTTC.

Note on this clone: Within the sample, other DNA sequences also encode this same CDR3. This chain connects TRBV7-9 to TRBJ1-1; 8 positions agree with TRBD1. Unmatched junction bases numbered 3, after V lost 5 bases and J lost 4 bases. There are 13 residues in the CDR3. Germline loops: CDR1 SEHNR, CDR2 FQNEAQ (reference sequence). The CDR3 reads CASSLQGGTEAFF. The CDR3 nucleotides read TGTGCCAGCAGCCTACAGGGGGGCACTGAAGCTTTCTTT.

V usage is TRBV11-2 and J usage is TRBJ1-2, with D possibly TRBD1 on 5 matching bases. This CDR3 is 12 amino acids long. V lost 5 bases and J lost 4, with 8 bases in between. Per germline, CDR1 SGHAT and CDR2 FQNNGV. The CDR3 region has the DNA TGTGCCAGCAGCCGGGGGTTCTATGGCTACACCTTC. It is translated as CASSRGFYGYTF.

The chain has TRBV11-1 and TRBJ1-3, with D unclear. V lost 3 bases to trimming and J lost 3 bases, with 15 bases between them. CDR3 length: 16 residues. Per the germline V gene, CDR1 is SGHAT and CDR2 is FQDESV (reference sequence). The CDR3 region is CASSFSLGWGGNTIYF. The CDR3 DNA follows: TGTGCCAGCAGCTTCAGCCTCGGATGGGGTGGAAACACCATATATTTT. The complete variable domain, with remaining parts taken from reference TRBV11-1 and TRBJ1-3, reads EAEVAQSPRYKITEKSQAVAFWCDPISGHATLYWYRQILGQGPELLVQFQDESVVDDSQLPKDRFSAERLKGVDSTLKIQPAELGDSAMYLCASSFSLGWGGNTIYFGEGSWLTVV.

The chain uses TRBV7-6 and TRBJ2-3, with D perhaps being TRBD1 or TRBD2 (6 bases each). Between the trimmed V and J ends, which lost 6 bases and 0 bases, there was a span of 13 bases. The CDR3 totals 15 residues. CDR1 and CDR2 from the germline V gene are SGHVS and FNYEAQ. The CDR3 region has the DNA TGTGCCAGCAGGGACGGGGGCACTAGCACAGATACGCAGTATTTT. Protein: CASRDGGTSTDTQYF.

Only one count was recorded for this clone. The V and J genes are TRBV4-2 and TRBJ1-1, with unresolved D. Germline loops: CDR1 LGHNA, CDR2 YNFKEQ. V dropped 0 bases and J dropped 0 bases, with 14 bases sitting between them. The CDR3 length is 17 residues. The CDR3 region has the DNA TGTGCCAGCAGCCAAGAGCTATCGCGGCAGATGAACACTGAAGCTTTCTTT. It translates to CASSQELSRQMNTEAFF.

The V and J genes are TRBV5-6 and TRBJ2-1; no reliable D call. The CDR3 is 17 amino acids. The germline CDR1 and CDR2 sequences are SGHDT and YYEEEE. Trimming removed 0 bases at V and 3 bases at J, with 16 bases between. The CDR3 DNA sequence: TGTGCCAGCAGCTTGGGGGTAGGAGCGAACCACTACAATGAGCAGTTCTTC. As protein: CASSLGVGANHYNEQFF. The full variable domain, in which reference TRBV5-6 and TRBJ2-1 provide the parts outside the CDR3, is DAGVTQSPTHLIKTRGQQVTLRCSPKSGHDTVSWYQQALGQGPQFIFQYYEEEERQRGNFPDRFSGHQFPNYSSELNVNALLLGDSALYLCASSLGVGANHYNEQFFGPGTRLTVL.

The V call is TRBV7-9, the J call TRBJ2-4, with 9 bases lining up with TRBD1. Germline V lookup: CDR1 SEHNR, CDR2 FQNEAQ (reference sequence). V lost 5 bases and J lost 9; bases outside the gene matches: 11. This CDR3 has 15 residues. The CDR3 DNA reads TGTGCCAGCAGCCCCTACAGGGGGCCAAATGCCATTCAGTACTTC. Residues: CASSPYRGPNAIQYF.

CDR3 sequence (DNA): TGCGCCAGTACCGAGGCTTGGACAGGGAATGAGCAGTTCTTC. Residues: CASTEAWTGNEQFF. The rearrangement links TRBV10-2 to TRBJ2-1; 8 nucleotides align to TRBD1. The germline V gene encodes CDR1 WSHSY and CDR2 SAAADI. The length of the CDR3 is 14 residues. V shed 9 bases and J 7 bases; nucleotides not matched to a gene: 11.

The CDR3 DNA follows: TGTGCCAGCAGTGCCGGGGGAGGAGGTAATTCACCCCTCCACTTT. It yields the protein CASSAGGGGNSPLHF. The V gene is TRBV25-1, the J gene TRBJ1-6, with D perhaps TRBD1 (5 bases). V dropped 4 bases and J dropped 6 bases, with 13 bases sitting between them. Germline values: CDR1 MGHDK, CDR2 SYGVNS. The CDR3 contains 15 residues.

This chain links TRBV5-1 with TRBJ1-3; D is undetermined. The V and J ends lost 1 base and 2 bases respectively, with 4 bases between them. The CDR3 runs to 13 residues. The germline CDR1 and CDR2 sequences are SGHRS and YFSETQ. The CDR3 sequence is CASSLRAGNTIYF. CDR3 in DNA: TGCGCCAGCAGCTTGAGAGCTGGAAACACCATATATTTT.

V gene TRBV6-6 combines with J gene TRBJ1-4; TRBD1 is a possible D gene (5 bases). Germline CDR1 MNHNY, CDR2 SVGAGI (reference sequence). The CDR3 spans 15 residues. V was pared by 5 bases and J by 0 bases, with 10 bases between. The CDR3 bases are TGTGCCAGCAGTGTCCACAGGCCAACTAATGAAAAACTGTTTTTT. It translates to CASSVHRPTNEKLFF.

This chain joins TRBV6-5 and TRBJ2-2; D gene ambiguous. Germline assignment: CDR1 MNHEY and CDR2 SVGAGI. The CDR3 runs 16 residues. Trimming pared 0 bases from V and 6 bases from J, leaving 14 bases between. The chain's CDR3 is CASSYSSGDLSGELFF. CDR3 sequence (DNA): TGTGCCAGCAGTTACTCGAGTGGGGATCTTTCCGGGGAGCTGTTTTTT.

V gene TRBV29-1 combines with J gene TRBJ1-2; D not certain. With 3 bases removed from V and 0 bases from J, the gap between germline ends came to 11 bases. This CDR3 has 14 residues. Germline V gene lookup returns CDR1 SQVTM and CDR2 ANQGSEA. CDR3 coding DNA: TGCAGCGTTGATCGAGGATTGGCTAACTATGGCTACACCTTC. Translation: CSVDRGLANYGYTF. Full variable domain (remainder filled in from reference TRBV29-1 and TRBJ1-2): SAVISQKPSRDICQRGTSLTIQCQVDSQVTMMFWYRQQPGQSLTLIATANQGSEATYESGFVIDKFPISRPNLTFSTLTVSNMSPEDSSIYLCSVDRGLANYGYTFGSGTRLTVV.

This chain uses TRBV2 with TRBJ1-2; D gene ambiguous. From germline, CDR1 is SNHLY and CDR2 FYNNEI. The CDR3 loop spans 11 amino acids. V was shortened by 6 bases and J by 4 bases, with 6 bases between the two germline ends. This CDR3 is CASRDTYGYTF. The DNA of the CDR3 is TGTGCCAGCAGAGACACCTATGGCTACACCTTC. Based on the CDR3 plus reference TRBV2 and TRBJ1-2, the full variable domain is EPEVTQTPSHQVTQMGQEVILRCVPISNHLYFYWYRQILGQKVEFLVSFYNNEISEKSEIFDDQFSVERPDGSNFTLKIRSTKLEDSAMYFCASRDTYGYTFGSGTRLTVV.

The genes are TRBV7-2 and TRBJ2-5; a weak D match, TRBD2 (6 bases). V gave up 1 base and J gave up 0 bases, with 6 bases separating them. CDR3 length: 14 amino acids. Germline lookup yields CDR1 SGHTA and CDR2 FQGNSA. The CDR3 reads CASSLGDYQETQYF. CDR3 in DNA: TGTGCCAGCAGCTTAGGGGACTACCAAGAGACCCAGTACTTC.

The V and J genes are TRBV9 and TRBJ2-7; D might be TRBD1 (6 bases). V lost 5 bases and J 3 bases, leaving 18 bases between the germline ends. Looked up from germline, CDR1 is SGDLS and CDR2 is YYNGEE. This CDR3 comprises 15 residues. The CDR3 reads CASSADSASFYEQYF. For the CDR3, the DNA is TGTGCCAGCAGTGCGGACAGCGCATCTTTCTACGAGCAGTACTTC.

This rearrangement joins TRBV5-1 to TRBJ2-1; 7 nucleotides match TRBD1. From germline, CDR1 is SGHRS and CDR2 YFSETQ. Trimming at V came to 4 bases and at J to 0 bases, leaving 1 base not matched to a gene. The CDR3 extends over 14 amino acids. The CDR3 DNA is TGCGCCAGCAGCCGGGACAGCTCCTACAATGAGCAGTTCTTC. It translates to CASSRDSSYNEQFF.